One and the same sample provided the 26 T cell receptor beta chains below, sequenced in a study of blood T cell repertoires in COVID-19. Clones were sequenced by immunoSEQ multiplex PCR, and TCRdb holds only the in-frame ones, with some missing. Altogether about 370,000 clones are present, roughly 90% being singletons, with the ten largest covering around 3%. The sample taken for sequencing was peripheral blood. These receptors came from a woman between 25 and 40 years old with COVID-19, enrolled during active disease.

This chain uses TRBV20-1 with TRBJ2-5; 7 bases line up with TRBD1. Trimming took 3 bases from V and 3 from J; bases not matched to a gene: 4. The CDR3 has 13 residues. Germline CDR1 is DFQATT and CDR2 is SNEGSKA (reference sequence). CDR3 residues: CSASQTGKETQYF. The CDR3 DNA reads as TGCAGTGCTAGTCAGACAGGGAAAGAGACCCAGTACTTC.

The chain joins TRBV9 to TRBJ1-5; D is perhaps TRBD1 (5 bases). The CDR3 is made up of 15 amino acids. Germline V gene sequence: CDR1 SGDLS, CDR2 YYNGEE. Trimming shortened V by 0 bases and J by 4 bases, and 11 bases separated the two germline ends. CDR3: CASSVDGRGNQPQHF. DNA of the CDR3: TGTGCCAGCAGCGTAGACGGGCGGGGGAATCAGCCCCAGCATTTT.

This chain links TRBV4-2 with TRBJ2-7; TRBD1 agrees at 7 bases. Germline trimming cut 4 bases from V and 0 bases from J; bases unmatched to any gene: 12. Germline-derived CDR1 and CDR2 are LGHNA and YNFKEQ. CDR3 length: 17 amino acids. CDR3 sequence reads: CASSPGWGQSGSYEQYF. The CDR3 DNA reads as TGTGCCAGCAGCCCAGGGTGGGGACAGTCGGGCTCCTACGAGCAGTACTTC.

The chain links TRBV3-1 (or the pseudogene TRBV3-2) to TRBJ2-3; 7 bases line up with TRBD1. V lost 6 bases and J lost 0; bases outside the gene matches: 9. This CDR3 spans 16 amino acids. Germline V lookup: CDR1 LGHDT, CDR2 YNNKEL (reference sequence). CDR3 DNA: TGTGCCAGCAGTCGGGACAGTCGAACCAGCACAGATACGCAGTATTTT. As protein: CASSRDSRTSTDTQYF.

V is TRBV7-9 and J is TRBJ2-7; possible D gene TRBD2, 5 bases. The germline V gene encodes CDR1 SEHNR and CDR2 FQNEAQ (reference sequence). V gave up 3 bases and J gave up 0 bases, with 15 bases separating them. The CDR3 has 16 amino acids. The CDR3 here is CASSLSPRGSSYEQYF. The CDR3 DNA reads as TGTGCCAGCAGCTTGTCCCCCAGAGGGAGCTCCTACGAGCAGTACTTC.

The chain carries TRBV18 and TRBJ1-4, with TRBD1 identical over 8 bases. The germline V gene has CDR1 KGHSH and CDR2 LQKENI. The V and J ends lost 3 bases and 8 bases, in that order; junction bases with no gene match: 2. CDR3 length equals 13 residues. The CDR3 is CASSPDRDEKLFF. CDR3 coding DNA: TGTGCCAGCTCACCGGACAGGGACGAAAAACTGTTTTTT.

This rearrangement joins TRBV3-1 (or the pseudogene TRBV3-2) to TRBJ2-7; TRBD2 is a possible D gene (5 bases). With 1 base removed from V and 4 bases from J, the gap between germline ends came to 5 bases. Germline-derived CDR1 and CDR2 are LGHDT and YNNKEL (reference sequence). The CDR3 is 12 residues long. The CDR3, as DNA: TGTGCCAGCAGCCAAGCGGGGTACGAGCAGTACTTC. This encodes CASSQAGYEQYF.

The chain recombines TRBV30 with TRBJ1-2; D remains unclear. This CDR3 region has 11 residues. V was shortened by 1 base and J by 7 bases, with 7 bases between the two germline ends. Germline V gene lookup returns CDR1 GTSNPN and CDR2 SVGIG (reference sequence). The CDR3 protein is CAWSEEGGYTF. The CDR3 nucleotides read TGTGCCTGGAGTGAAGAGGGTGGCTACACCTTC.

The rearrangement uses TRBV19 and TRBJ2-4; the match to TRBD2 covers 8 bases. Per the germline V gene, CDR1 is LNHDA and CDR2 is SQIVND (reference sequence). The CDR3 totals 13 residues. V gave up 9 bases and J gave up 14 bases; unmatched junction bases: 15. The CDR3 is CASRTGVAGSEYF. The CDR3 DNA is TGTGCCAGCAGAACCGGGGTAGCGGGGTCGGAGTACTTC.

The chain has TRBV28 and TRBJ1-5, with a possible D match to TRBD1 (5 bases). This CDR3 is 13 amino acids long. Germline V CDR1 and CDR2: MDHEN, SYDVKM. The V end was cut by 3 bases, the J end by 6 bases, with 9 bases between. This chain's CDR3 is CASSFIDSQPQHF. In DNA, the CDR3 is TGTGCCAGCAGTTTTATCGACAGTCAGCCCCAGCATTTT.

The chain carries TRBV4-3 and TRBJ1-4; no definite D call. The CDR3 is 14 amino acids. With 5 bases removed from V and 8 bases from J, the gap between germline ends came to 15 bases. Germline loops: CDR1 LGHNA, CDR2 YSLEER. The CDR3 here is CASSTRVPGEKLFF. The CDR3 DNA sequence: TGCGCCAGCAGCACCCGGGTTCCGGGAGAAAAACTGTTTTTT.

The chain couples TRBV28 to TRBJ1-2; D might be TRBD1 (6 bases). This CDR3 contains 15 residues. Trimming shortened V by 4 bases and J by 3 bases, and 15 bases separated the two germline ends. Per the germline V gene, CDR1 is MDHEN and CDR2 is SYDVKM. The CDR3 region is CASSSGQSFDYGYTF. For the CDR3, the DNA is TGTGCCAGCAGTTCCGGACAGTCGTTTGACTATGGCTACACCTTC.

Written as DNA, the CDR3 is TGCGCCAGCAGCCCAGAACGGGACAGAGACGCTTTCTTT. It codes for CASSPERDRDAFF. The gene calls are TRBV5-1 and TRBJ1-1, with TRBD1 identical over 7 bases. The CDR3 covers 13 residues. J gave up 11 bases and V 4 bases, and 11 bases lay outside the gene matches. The germline V gene encodes CDR1 SGHRS and CDR2 YFSETQ.

The CDR3 region has the DNA TGTGCCAGCAGGGTAGCGGGGGCGAGGGAGACCCAGTACTTC. Its protein is CASRVAGARETQYF. V is TRBV27 and J is TRBJ2-5, with TRBD2 identical over 9 bases. The germline CDR1 and CDR2 sequences are MNHEY and SMNVEV (reference sequence). V was clipped by 6 bases and J by 5 bases; unmatched bases: 7. The CDR3 spans 14 residues.

CDR3 coding DNA: TGTGCCAGCAGTTACCCCCTACTATATGGCTACACCTTC. Encoded protein: CASSYPLLYGYTF. The J gene is TRBJ1-2, the V gene TRBV6-2 or TRBV6-3; no clear D gene. The CDR3 covers 13 residues. The V gene lost 2 bases and the J gene lost 5 bases, with 9 bases spanning the gap. Per the germline V gene, CDR1 is MNHEY and CDR2 is SVGEGT.

The rearrangement uses TRBV7-9 and TRBJ2-1, with 15 bases that match TRBD2. The CDR3 length is 18 residues. Losses at the gene ends were 4 bases for V and 8 bases for J; bases not matched to a gene: 12. Looked up from germline, CDR1 is SEHNR and CDR2 is FQNEAQ (reference sequence). The CDR3 region has the DNA TGTGCCAGCAGCTCGCAGGCAGGACTAGCGGGGGGGCTTGATGAGCAGTTCTTC. Protein: CASSSQAGLAGGLDEQFF. The variable domain in full, completed from reference TRBV7-9 and TRBJ2-1, reads DTGVSQNPRHKITKRGQNVTFRCDPISEHNRLYWYRQTLGQGPEFLTYFQNEAQLEKSRLLSDRFSAERPKGSFSTLEIQRTEQGDSAMYLCASSSQAGLAGGLDEQFFGPGTRLTVL.

The J gene is TRBJ1-1, the V gene TRBV7-2; tentatively, D is TRBD1 (6 bases). Germline lookup yields CDR1 SGHTA and CDR2 FQGNSA. This CDR3 spans 15 amino acids. V lost 5 bases, J lost 0 bases, and 13 bases lay in between. This chain's CDR3 is CASSQQGTLNTEAFF. CDR3 bases: TGTGCCAGCAGCCAACAGGGTACCCTGAACACTGAAGCTTTCTTT.

This sequence joins TRBV28 and TRBJ1-2; D remains ambiguous. Germline assignment: CDR1 MDHEN and CDR2 SYDVKM. V lost 10 bases to trimming and J lost 2 bases, with 11 bases between them. The CDR3 has 12 residues. This chain's CDR3 is CATTPVNYGYTF. The CDR3 bases are TGTGCCACCACGCCGGTGAACTATGGCTACACCTTC.

The chain joins TRBV29-1 to TRBJ2-3; TRBD1 aligns across 7 bases. The CDR3 sequence is 12 residues long. V shed 4 bases and J 4 bases; nucleotides not matched to a gene: 2. Germline lookup yields CDR1 SQVTM and CDR2 ANQGSEA. Here the CDR3 DNA reads TGCAGCGTTGGACAGGGCGCAGATACGCAGTATTTT. Protein product: CSVGQGADTQYF.

This chain connects TRBV7-2 to TRBJ2-3; D is perhaps TRBD2 (7 bases). Germline values: CDR1 SGHTA, CDR2 FQGNSA. V was cut by 1 base and J by 4 bases, with 24 bases left in between. The CDR3 spans 19 residues. The CDR3 coding sequence is TGTGCCAGCAGCTTAGAGACATTAGGGGGGGGCGCTGGCGCAGATACGCAGTATTTT. It translates to CASSLETLGGGAGADTQYF.

This rearrangement joins TRBV5-6 to TRBJ1-3; TRBD1 might be the D (6 bases). The CDR3 is made up of 17 amino acids. CDR1 is SGHDT and CDR2 is YYEEEE in the germline V gene. V was shortened by 4 bases and J by 0 bases, with 17 bases between the two germline ends. CDR3 in amino acids: CASSATRQAYSGNTIYF. The DNA for the CDR3 is TGTGCCAGCAGCGCAACGAGACAGGCCTACTCTGGAAACACCATATATTTT. The variable domain in full, completed from reference TRBV5-6 and TRBJ1-3, reads DAGVTQSPTHLIKTRGQQVTLRCSPKSGHDTVSWYQQALGQGPQFIFQYYEEEERQRGNFPDRFSGHQFPNYSSELNVNALLLGDSALYLCASSATRQAYSGNTIYFGEGSWLTVV.

The CDR3 loop reads CASNTAGGGSYEQYF. The CDR3 DNA reads as TGTGCCAGCAACACTGCGGGGGGGGGATCCTACGAGCAGTACTTC. The chain employs TRBV2 and TRBJ2-7; 9 bases align to TRBD2. Germline V gene data show CDR1 as SNHLY and CDR2 as FYNNEI. Germline trimming cut 7 bases from V and 1 base from J; bases unmatched to any gene: 8. This CDR3 region has 15 residues.

The chain joins TRBV4-1 to TRBJ2-2; no firm D call. In germline, CDR1 is MGHRA, CDR2 YSYEKL. Trimming took off 1 base at V and 1 base at J, with 13 bases between the two ends. This CDR3 has 17 amino acids. CDR3 in amino acids: CASSQVKAGLNTGELFF. The DNA of the CDR3 is TGCGCCAGCAGCCAAGTAAAGGCAGGCTTGAACACCGGGGAGCTGTTTTTT.

In nucleotides, the CDR3 is TGTGCCTGGAGCCGGACGCGGGAGGGCTTAGGTCGAGATACGCAGTATTTT. This codes for CAWSRTREGLGRDTQYF. V usage is TRBV30 and J usage is TRBJ2-3; 9 nucleotides line up with TRBD2. Germline V gene sequence: CDR1 GTSNPN, CDR2 SVGIG (reference sequence). The CDR3 has 17 amino acids. After removal of 3 bases from V and 5 bases from J, the junction contained 15 bases not matched to a gene.

This sequence joins TRBV10-2 and TRBJ1-3; 7 bases line up with TRBD1. The CDR3 totals 14 residues. V gave up 6 bases and J gave up 4 bases; unmatched junction bases: 6. Germline-derived CDR1 and CDR2 are WSHSY and SAAADI. This CDR3 is CASRKGANGNTIYF. CDR3 nucleotides: TGCGCCAGCAGAAAGGGGGCGAACGGAAACACCATATATTTT.

The chain couples TRBV11-3 to TRBJ2-1; 7 bases line up with TRBD2. This CDR3 contains 16 residues. The J segment lost 9 bases and the V segment lost 4 bases, leaving 15 bases of the junction unmatched. CDR1 is SGHNT and CDR2 is YENEEA in the germline V gene. The CDR3 here is CASSSPGGPTSFEQFF. CDR3 in DNA: TGTGCCAGCAGCTCCCCGGGAGGTCCTACTAGCTTTGAGCAGTTCTTC.